This T cell receptor beta chain emerged from a study of blood T cell repertoires in COVID-19 (dated by TCRdb to the early 2020s). At the level of the whole study: Collaborator samples came from the United States, Italy and Spain and covered acute and convalescent phases of COVID-19. The prospective study material was composed of cDNA or gDNA derived from T cells, B-cell-depleted T cells, or PBMCs. The samples were drawn from the first 160 participants of the ongoing ImmuneRACE study and from about 1,200 subjects provided by 6 global collaborators. The dataset comprised deeply sampled blood TCRbeta repertoires from subjects exposed to, actively infected with, or recovered from COVID-19. A de-identified subject ID, COVID-19 status, age in years and sex were almost always included in the sample metadata. Where available, HLA class I and class II types were obtained from metadata supplied by the sample provider rather than from assay-based typing. The repertoires were released in a freely available public database intended as a resource for research on the immune response to SARS-CoV-2. The investigation overall reported the following: How much clinical and demographic metadata was included differed by source and by participant, and the metadata was provided uncurated.

TCRbeta CDR3 regions were amplified from genomic DNA by means of the immunoSEQ Assay, a bias-controlled multiplex PCR. In the source study's methods: The number of nucleated cells in each sample was estimated from the amplification of reference gene primers within the assay. To quantify the absolute abundance of each unique TCRbeta CDR3 rearrangement, sequence reads were collapsed and filtered. For each sample, productive Simpson clonality was calculated by taking the square root of Simpson's diversity index across productive rearrangements. As stored in TCRdb, this immuneACCESS dataset retains in-frame rearrangements with V and J assigned. A fraction of the clones does not appear; measured against another copy, unresolved V genes explain less than half of the discrepancy, and the remainder lacks a known reason. V and J calls and clone size are copied from that table; D and trimming were computed from the DNA. The sample has 210,000 or so clones on record, about 89% of them singletons. The ten largest clones represent about 4.8% of the sample.

This clone was seen a handful of times. Its target antigen remains unknown. Base qualities are not recorded, but no much larger clone differs from it by a single base. Collaborating institutions collected whole blood in K2EDTA tubes following their own protocols. For TCRbeta analysis, collaborators shipped samples in one of three forms: frozen whole blood, isolated PBMCs, or DNA extracted from either of those sample types. V lost 5 bases and J lost 3 bases; the stretch between them is 14 bases long. The CDR3, from cysteine to valine, totals 14 residues. The CDR3 DNA has 42 bases and is translated from base 1. Taken from the germline V gene, the CDR1 and CDR2 loops are MNHEY and SVGAGI.

The sequence derives from a middle-aged woman with acute or convalescent COVID-19. The sample comprised peripheral blood. This receptor chain uses TRBV6-5 and TRBJ2-7, and possibly TRBD1, on 6 matching bases. The encoded CDR3 is CASSRPGHGYEQYV. The nucleotide sequence is given as TGTGCCAGCAGTCGACCGGGACACGGCTACGAGCAGTACGTC.